This T cell receptor (beta chain) came from a study of identical twins. Regarding the study as a whole: Partly confounded zero-insertion analyses could result from invariant MAIT and iNKT cells.

MiXCR, run by TCRdb on the 5' RACE reads, gives a single entry per CDR3 protein. In the table there are about 690,000 distinct CDR3 sequences, approximately 22% of which are singletons. This clonotype was picked up one time. The antigen remains undetermined. Per the germline V gene, CDR1 is SNHLY and CDR2 is FYNNEI. The CDR3 is made up of 12 amino acids. V gave up 3 bases and J gave up 3 bases, with 3 bases separating them. This sample was shared with a second study, whose subject was T cells expressing NK-cell markers. In that study: The authors derived TCR beta repertoires from sorted CD3+CD56+NKG2C+, CD3+CD56+NKG2C- and CD3+CD56-NKG2C+ T cells. One of the eight sequenced donors was seronegative, whereas the other seven were HCMV-seropositive. Dominance of the CD3+CD56-NKG2C+ fraction by these clonotypes also held in a few donors.

Source material: PBMCs. The V call is TRBV2, the J call TRBJ1-5, with unresolved D. The clonotype originates from a woman aged 18-29 years in good health. The CDR3 bases are TGTGCCAGCAGTGATCCCAATCAGCCCCAGCATTTT. The encoded protein is CASSDPNQPQHF.